These 13 T cell receptor beta chains were sequenced from one sample in a study of TET2 disruption in CD19-targeted CAR T cells. Assay: immunoSEQ multiplex PCR; the TCRdb copy retains only in-frame clones and omits some. Its listing shows roughly 26,000 clones. These TCRs' antigens remain unknown. Treatment described: autologous CTL019 cells: CD19 CAR with 4-1BB and CD3 zeta domains. The material sequenced was CD8- CAR+ T cells sorted from cultured blood T cells, taken for CD19 CAR T cell therapy. Documented subset: CD8-negative CAR-positive T cells from the infusion product. These receptors were collected from a man between 65 and 79 years old with chronic lymphocytic leukemia.

With regard to this clone: The CDR3 end is not reached by the read, which stops 3 residues before it; the germline J gene fills it in. V usage is TRBV9 and J usage is TRBJ2-2; 7 bases agree with TRBD1. The trim removed 4 bases at V and 4 bases at J, leaving 7 bases unmatched. CDR1 SGDLS and CDR2 YYNGEE come from the germline V gene. The CDR3 contains 15 residues. This CDR3 reads CASSPPPGGTGELFF. CDR3 DNA (partial): TGTGCCAGCAGCCCCCCACCAGGGGGCACCGGGGAG.

As for this clone: The read ends 3 residues early relative to the CDR3; the germline J gene fills the gap. V is TRBV7-9 and J is TRBJ2-1; 7 bases are shared with TRBD2. Germline-derived CDR1 and CDR2 are SEHNR and FQNEAQ (reference sequence). The CDR3 is made up of 15 amino acids. V lost 7 bases and J lost 0; bases outside the gene matches: 6. Incomplete CDR3 DNA: TGTGCCAGCACCTACCGGGACTACTCCTACAATGAG. Translation: CASTYRDYSYNE. In full, the CDR3 reads CASTYRDYSYNEQFF. Full variable domain (rest looked up from reference TRBV7-9 and TRBJ2-1): DTGVSQNPRHKITKRGQNVTFRCDPISEHNRLYWYRQTLGQGPEFLTYFQNEAQLEKSRLLSDRFSAERPKGSFSTLEIQRTEQGDSAMYLCASTYRDYSYNEQFFGPGTRLTVL.

Of note for this clone: One end of the junction varies from germline; a read error may be responsible. The DNA ends 3 residues before the CDR3 does, and the rest of the CDR3 is filled in from the germline J gene. Additional DNA sequences in this sample encode the identical CDR3. This chain connects TRBV12-3 or TRBV12-4 to TRBJ1-3; no firm D call. The CDR3 extends over 14 amino acids. CDR3 sequence: CASSFGGFGNTIYF. CDR3 bases read: TGTGCCAGCAGTTTTGGAGGGTTTGGAAACACT.

Points on this clone: The read is 3 residues too short to cover the CDR3 end, so that end is filled in from the germline J gene. This chain connects TRBV18 to TRBJ2-6, with TRBD2 identical over 7 bases. Germline V gene data show CDR1 as KGHSH and CDR2 as LQKENI. The trim removed 3 bases at V and 4 bases at J, leaving 9 bases unmatched. The CDR3 is 17 residues long. This chain's CDR3 is CASSPSTPGGGANVLTF. CDR3 DNA, as far as it was read: TGTGCCAGCTCACCGAGCACCCCGGGGGGAGGGGCCAACGTC. Supplemented by reference TRBV18 and TRBJ2-6, the full variable domain reads NAGVMQNPRHLVRRRGQEARLRCSPMKGHSHVYWYRQLPEEGLKFMVYLQKENIIDESGMPKERFSAEFPKEGPSILRIQQVVRGDSAAYFCASSPSTPGGGANVLTFGAGSRLTVL.

Comment on this clone: Sequencing ends 3 residues short of the CDR3 end; the germline J gene provides the rest. In the same sample, other DNA sequences code for this CDR3. The chain uses TRBV5-6 and TRBJ1-3; TRBD1 is a possible D gene (6 bases). V shed 6 bases and J shed 5 bases, with 12 bases lying between them. Germline V lookup: CDR1 SGHDT, CDR2 YYEEEE. The CDR3 is 13 residues long. CDR3 sequence reads: CASTKGGRNTIYF. The DNA read from the CDR3 is TGTGCCAGCACTAAAGGGGGACGAAACACC.

Regarding this clone: The CDR3 end lies 3 residues beyond the end of the read and is filled in from the germline J gene. The rearrangement links TRBV18 to TRBJ1-4; 8 positions match TRBD1. The J segment lost 5 bases and the V segment lost 2 bases, leaving 4 bases of the junction unmatched. CDR1 and CDR2 from the germline V gene are KGHSH and LQKENI. This CDR3 has 15 amino acids. This CDR3 reads CASSPGTGENEKLFF. CDR3 DNA (partial): TGTGCCAGCTCACCAGGGACAGGAGAAAATGAAAAA.

About this clone itself: The CDR3 end is not reached by the read, which stops 3 residues before it; the germline J gene fills it in. The chain recombines TRBV2 with TRBJ2-7, with D tentatively TRBD1 (6 bases). Trimming removed 6 bases from V and 3 bases from J, with 15 bases in between. The germline V gene has CDR1 SNHLY and CDR2 FYNNEI. The CDR3 contains 14 residues. Partial CDR3 DNA: TGTGCCAGCAGGGGAGACCGCAGGGGCTACGAG. This translates into CASRGDRRGYE. The CDR3 reads in full as CASRGDRRGYEQYF.

Details on this clone: From the germline J gene comes the end of the CDR3, since the read stops 3 residues before it. The gene calls are TRBV6-1 and TRBJ2-4; D is perhaps TRBD1 (6 bases). Trimming took 2 bases from V and 0 from J, leaving 17 bases between them. The CDR3 is made up of 18 amino acids. The germline gives CDR1 MNHNS, CDR2 SASEGT. The part of the CDR3 DNA that was read is TGTGCCAGCAGTGAACTCGTCCAGCAGGGGCTAGCCAAAAACATT. Translated, it gives CASSELVQQGLAKNI. The CDR3 as a whole reads CASSELVQQGLAKNIQYF.

To note about this clone: The read ends 3 residues early relative to the CDR3; the germline J gene fills the gap. This chain links TRBV7-2 with TRBJ2-4, with D possibly matching TRBD1 (5 bases). The CDR3 has 13 amino acids. In germline, CDR1 is SGHTA, CDR2 FQGNSA. CDR3 bases read: TGTGCCAGCAGCAGGGGTCTAGGTTATGGT. Translating it yields CASSRGLGYG. The complete CDR3 protein is CASSRGLGYGQYF.

To note about this clone: The read comes to an end 3 residues before the CDR3 does, leaving the germline J gene to fill in the end. The chain couples TRBV10-3 to TRBJ2-4; TRBD1 agrees at 9 bases. The germline V gene has CDR1 ENHRY and CDR2 SYGVKD. V was pared by 7 bases and J by 7 bases, with 5 bases of the junction left unmatched. The CDR3 contains 13 residues. The sequenced part of the CDR3 DNA is TGTGCCATCAACTCCGGGACAGGGAACATT. Protein: CAINSGTGNI. The full CDR3 sequence reads CAINSGTGNIQYF.

Details on this clone: Read data end 3 residues before the CDR3 end; the end is taken from the germline J gene. The chain recombines TRBV11-2 with TRBJ2-7; TRBD1 matches at 9 bases. Germline V gene sequence: CDR1 SGHAT, CDR2 FQNNGV. The ends lost 5 bases at V and 5 bases at J; junction bases unmatched: 4. The CDR3 sequence is 13 residues long. The sequenced CDR3 bases are TGTGCCAGCAGCCCGACAGGGGGGCACGAG. Its translation: CASSPTGGHE. Given in full, the CDR3 is CASSPTGGHEQYF.

The CDR3 region is CASSFTGPQSTDTQYF. The part of the CDR3 DNA that was read is TGTGCCAGCAGCTTCACAGGGCCTCAGAGCACAGATACG. The chain recombines TRBV7-4 with TRBJ2-3; perhaps TRBD1 as D (6 bases). Sequencing ends 3 residues short of the CDR3 end; the germline J gene provides the rest. Germline CDR1 is SGHVT and CDR2 is SQSDAQ. Trimming took off 3 bases at V and 0 bases at J, with 13 bases between the two ends. This CDR3 has 16 amino acids.

In the case of this clone: The read finishes 3 residues shy of the CDR3 end, and the germline J gene is used to complete it. This chain joins TRBV5-1 and TRBJ1-2, with D perhaps matching TRBD1 (5 bases). Germline V gene lookup returns CDR1 SGHRS and CDR2 YFSETQ. This CDR3 contains 15 residues. Here the CDR3 reads CASSLTGPQGNDYTF. The part of the CDR3 DNA that was read is TGCGCCAGCAGCTTGACCGGACCCCAGGGCAATGAC. Full variable domain (missing parts from reference TRBV5-1 and TRBJ1-2): KAGVTQTPRYLIKTRGQQVTLSCSPISGHRSVSWYQQTPGQGLQFLFEYFSETQRNKGNFPGRFSGRQFSNSRSEMNVSTLELGDSALYLCASSLTGPQGNDYTFGSGTRLTVV.